The rows below give T cell receptor beta chains drawn from one sample of a study of cytomegalovirus exposure and HLA in healthy donors. Data came from immunoSEQ multiplex PCR; TCRdb stores just in-frame clones and leaves some out. The table records about 160,000 clones, around 83% of them present only once. The material sequenced was PBMCs. The source of these receptors is a male donor in good health and CMV-seropositive. CDR3s include the opening cysteine and the closing phenylalanine or tryptophan. The D gene is left open where the match is weak. Where a row states a size, it is once, few, many or the class of an expanded clone; other rows omit it.

CDR3 DNA	CDR3 protein	D gene	V gene	J gene	clone size
TGTGCCAGCAGATTCGGCTCCTACGAGCAGTACTTC	CASRFGSYEQYF	.	TRBV7-2	TRBJ2-7	.
TGCGCCAGCCGCCGCACATTTACAGGGGGAGATCGGACTGAAGCTTTCTTT	CASRRTFTGGDRTEAFF	TRBD1	TRBV4-1	TRBJ1-1	.
TGCGCCAGCAGGGGACAGGGTACAGATACGCAGTATTTT	CASRGQGTDTQYF	TRBD1	TRBV10-1	TRBJ2-3	.
TGTGCCAGCACCCGGGGACTAGGTGAAAAACTGTTTTTT	CASTRGLGEKLFF	.	TRBV7-2	TRBJ1-4	.
TGTGCCTGGAGTGTACTCAGCGGGGGAGGGCCAGATACGCAGTATTTT	CAWSVLSGGGPDTQYF	TRBD2	TRBV30	TRBJ2-3	.
TGTGCCAGTAGGTGGACAGGCCGCACAGATACGCAGTATTTT	CASRWTGRTDTQYF	TRBD1	TRBV19	TRBJ2-3	.
TGTGCCAGCAGTGAATATCTGAGTCTTGAGAGTGGCTACACCTTC	CASSEYLSLESGYTF	.	TRBV25-1	TRBJ1-2	.
TGTGCCAGCAGGCTAACCGGGGAGCTGTTTTTT	CASRLTGELFF	.	TRBV6-5	TRBJ2-2	.
TGTGCCAGCACCTACGCCCAAGTGGGCGGGAGGGCGTCGAACACCGGGGAGCTGTTTTTT	CASTYAQVGGRASNTGELFF	TRBD2	TRBV27	TRBJ2-2	once
TGTGCCAGCAGTCCCGGACAGGGGGTTTACAATCAGCCCCAGCATTTT	CASSPGQGVYNQPQHF	TRBD1	TRBV28	TRBJ1-5	.
TGTGCCAGCAGCCCCGGGACAGTGGGAGAGACCCAGTACTTC	CASSPGTVGETQYF	TRBD1	TRBV27	TRBJ2-5	.
TGTGCCAGCTCACCAATACGGGAGCAGCTCTCTGGAAACACCATATATTTT	CASSPIREQLSGNTIYF	.	TRBV18	TRBJ1-3	few
TGTGCCAGCAGCCTTCCTCCGGTTGGGAACACCGGGGAGCTGTTTTTT	CASSLPPVGNTGELFF	.	TRBV9	TRBJ2-2	.
TGTGCCACCAGCCCTATCGTTTACAATGAGCAGTTCTTC	CATSPIVYNEQFF	.	TRBV15	TRBJ2-1	.
TGTGCCAGCAGCTTAGGAGGACAAGGCAACAATGAGCAGTTCTTC	CASSLGGQGNNEQFF	.	TRBV7-7	TRBJ2-1	.
TGTGCCAGCAGCTCGGGGGGGACGAACACCGGGGAGCTGTTTTTT	CASSSGGTNTGELFF	TRBD2	TRBV28	TRBJ2-2	.
TGCGCCAGCAGCCCCGACAATGGGCAGCCCCAGCATTTT	CASSPDNGQPQHF	.	TRBV5-1	TRBJ1-5	.
TGTGCCAGCAGCTGGGGACAGGGGAACACCGGGGAGCTGTTTTTT	CASSWGQGNTGELFF	TRBD1	TRBV5-8	TRBJ2-2	once
TGTGCCAGCAGCCAACTGCAGGGTATCTCCTACGAGCAGTACTTC	CASSQLQGISYEQYF	.	TRBV16	TRBJ2-7	few
TGTGCCAGCAGTTTCGGGGTGGGCTATGGCTACACCTTC	CASSFGVGYGYTF	.	TRBV28	TRBJ1-2	.
TGTGCCAGCAGCTTGGCCCCAGCGGCGGGTGAAAAACTGTTTTTT	CASSLAPAAGEKLFF	.	TRBV5-8	TRBJ1-4	few
TGTGCCAGCAGTTACGACAGAGTGAACTATGGCTACACCTTC	CASSYDRVNYGYTF	.	TRBV6-5	TRBJ1-2	.